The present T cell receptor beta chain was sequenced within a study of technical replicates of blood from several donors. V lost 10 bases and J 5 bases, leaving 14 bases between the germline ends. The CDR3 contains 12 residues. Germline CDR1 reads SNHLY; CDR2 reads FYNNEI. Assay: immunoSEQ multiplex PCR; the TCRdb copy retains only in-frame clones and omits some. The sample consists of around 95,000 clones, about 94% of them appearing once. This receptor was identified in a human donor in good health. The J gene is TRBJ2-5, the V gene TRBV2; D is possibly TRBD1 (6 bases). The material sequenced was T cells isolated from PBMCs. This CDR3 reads CATRAGVETQYF. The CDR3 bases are TGTGCCACCCGCGCAGGGGTGGAGACCCAGTACTTC.